This TCR beta chain is drawn from a study of T cell responses to AZD1222 COVID-19 vaccine. Here immunoSEQ multiplex PCR was the method, and the copy in TCRdb shows in-frame clones only, minus some. This table holds about 110,000 clones, 87% found once. The CDR3 totals 15 residues. Germline loops: CDR1 LNHNV, CDR2 YYDKDF (reference sequence). V lost 0 bases to trimming and J lost 6 bases; unmatched junction nucleotides: 6. This sequence was found in an adult in good health. This material consisted of peripheral blood, taken on day 0 of AZD1222 vaccination. The V and J genes are TRBV15 and TRBJ2-7; 9 nucleotides agree with TRBD2. In nucleotides, the CDR3 is TGTGCCACCAGCAGAGATTCCGCGGGAGGGCGCGAGCAGTACTTC. Translation: CATSRDSAGGREQYF. Filled out from reference TRBV15 and TRBJ2-7, the complete variable domain reads DAMVIQNPRYQVTQFGKPVTLSCSQTLNHNVMYWYQQKSSQAPKLLFHYYDKDFNNEADTPDNFQSRRPNTSFCFLDIRSPGLGDTAMYLCATSRDSAGGREQYFGPGTRLTVT.